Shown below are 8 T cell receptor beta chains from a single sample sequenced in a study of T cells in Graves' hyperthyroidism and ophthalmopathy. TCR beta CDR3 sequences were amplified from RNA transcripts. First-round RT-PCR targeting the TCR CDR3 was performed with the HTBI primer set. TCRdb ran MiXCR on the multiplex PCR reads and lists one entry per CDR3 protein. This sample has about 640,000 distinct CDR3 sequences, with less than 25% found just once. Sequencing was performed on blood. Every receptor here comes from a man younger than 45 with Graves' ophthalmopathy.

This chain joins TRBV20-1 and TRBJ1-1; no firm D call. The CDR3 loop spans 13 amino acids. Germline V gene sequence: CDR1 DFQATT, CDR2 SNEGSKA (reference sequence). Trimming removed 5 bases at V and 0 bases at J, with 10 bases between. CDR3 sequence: CSAPRSLNTEAFF. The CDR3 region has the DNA TGCAGTGCTCCAAGAAGTTTGAACACTGAAGCTTTCTTT.

CDR3 amino acids: CASSFRPIHTDTQYF. The CDR3 bases are TGTGCCAGCAGCTTTAGGCCTATTCACACAGATACGCAGTATTTT. The chain has TRBV7-2 and TRBJ2-3; D is undetermined. The CDR3 loop spans 15 amino acids. Trimming removed 3 bases at V and 2 bases at J, with 12 bases between. Germline V CDR1 and CDR2: SGHTA, FQGNSA.

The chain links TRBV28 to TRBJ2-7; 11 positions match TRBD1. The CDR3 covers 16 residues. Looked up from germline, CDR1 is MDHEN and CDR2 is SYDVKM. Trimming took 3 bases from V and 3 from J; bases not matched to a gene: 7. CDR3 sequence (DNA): TGTGCCAGCAGTTTCGCGGACAGGGGGCGTCACTACGAGCAGTACTTC. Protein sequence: CASSFADRGRHYEQYF.

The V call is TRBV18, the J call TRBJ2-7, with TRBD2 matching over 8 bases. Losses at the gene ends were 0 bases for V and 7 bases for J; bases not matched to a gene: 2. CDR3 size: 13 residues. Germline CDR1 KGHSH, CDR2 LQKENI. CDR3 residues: CASSPPSGKEQYF. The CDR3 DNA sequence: TGTGCCAGCTCACCACCTAGCGGGAAGGAGCAGTACTTC. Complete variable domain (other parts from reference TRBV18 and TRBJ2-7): NAGVMQNPRHLVRRRGQEARLRCSPMKGHSHVYWYRQLPEEGLKFMVYLQKENIIDESGMPKERFSAEFPKEGPSILRIQQVVRGDSAAYFCASSPPSGKEQYFGPGTRLTVT.

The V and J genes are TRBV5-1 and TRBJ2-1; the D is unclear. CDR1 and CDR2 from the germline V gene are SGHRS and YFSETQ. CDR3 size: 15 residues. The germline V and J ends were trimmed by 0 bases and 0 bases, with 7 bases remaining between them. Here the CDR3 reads CASSLAADSYNEQFF. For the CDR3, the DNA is TGCGCCAGCAGCTTGGCGGCGGACTCCTACAATGAGCAGTTCTTC.

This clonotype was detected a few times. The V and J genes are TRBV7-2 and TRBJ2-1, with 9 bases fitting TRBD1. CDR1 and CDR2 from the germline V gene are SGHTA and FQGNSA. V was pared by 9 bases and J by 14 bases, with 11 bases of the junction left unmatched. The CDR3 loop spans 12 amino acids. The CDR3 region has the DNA TGTGCCAGATACGCCCGACAGGGGGAAAAGTTCTTC. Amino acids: CARYARQGEKFF.

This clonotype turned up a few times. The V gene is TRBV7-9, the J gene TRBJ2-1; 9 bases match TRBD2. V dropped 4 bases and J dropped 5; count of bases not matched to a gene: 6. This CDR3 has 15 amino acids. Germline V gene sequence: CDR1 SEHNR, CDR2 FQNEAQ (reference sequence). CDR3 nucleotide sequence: TGTGCCAGCAGCTCTGTGACTAGCGGACACAATGAGCAGTTCTTC. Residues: CASSSVTSGHNEQFF.

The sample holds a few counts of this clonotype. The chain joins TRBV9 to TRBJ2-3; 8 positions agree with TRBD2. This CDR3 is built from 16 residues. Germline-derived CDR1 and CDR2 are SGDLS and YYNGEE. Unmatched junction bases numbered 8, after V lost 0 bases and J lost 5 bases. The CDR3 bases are TGTGCCAGCAGCGTAGAAACGGGAGGGCCTTTAGATACGCAGTATTTT. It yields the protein CASSVETGGPLDTQYF.